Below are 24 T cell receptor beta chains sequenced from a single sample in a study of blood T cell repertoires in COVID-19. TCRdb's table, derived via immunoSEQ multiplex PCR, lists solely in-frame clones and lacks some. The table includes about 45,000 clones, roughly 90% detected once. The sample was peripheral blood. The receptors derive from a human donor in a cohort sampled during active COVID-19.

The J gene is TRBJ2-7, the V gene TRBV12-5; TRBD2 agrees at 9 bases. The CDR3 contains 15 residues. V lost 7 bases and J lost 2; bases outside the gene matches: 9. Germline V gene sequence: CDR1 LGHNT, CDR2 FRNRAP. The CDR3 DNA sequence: TGTGCTAGTGCCTCGCGACTAGCGGCGACCTACGAGCAGTACTTC. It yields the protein CASASRLAATYEQYF.

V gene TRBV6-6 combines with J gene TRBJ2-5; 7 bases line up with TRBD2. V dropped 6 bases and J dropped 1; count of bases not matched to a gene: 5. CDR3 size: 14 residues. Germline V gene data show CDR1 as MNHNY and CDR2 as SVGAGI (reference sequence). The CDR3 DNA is TGTGCCAGCAGCGACTCGGGGGGCCAAGAGACCCAGTACTTC. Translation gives CASSDSGGQETQYF.

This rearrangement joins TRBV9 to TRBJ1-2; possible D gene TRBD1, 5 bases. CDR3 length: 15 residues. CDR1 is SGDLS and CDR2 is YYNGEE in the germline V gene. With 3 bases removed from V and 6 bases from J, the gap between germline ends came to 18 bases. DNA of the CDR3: TGTGCCAGCAGCGCCGATGGGGCTTTGGTAAATGGCTACACCTTC. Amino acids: CASSADGALVNGYTF.

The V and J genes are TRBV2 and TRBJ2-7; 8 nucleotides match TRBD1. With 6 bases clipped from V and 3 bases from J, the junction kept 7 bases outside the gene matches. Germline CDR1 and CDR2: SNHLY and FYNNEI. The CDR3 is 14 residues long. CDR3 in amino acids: CASRTQGAGYEQYF. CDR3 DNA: TGTGCCAGCAGAACTCAGGGGGCGGGCTACGAGCAGTACTTC.

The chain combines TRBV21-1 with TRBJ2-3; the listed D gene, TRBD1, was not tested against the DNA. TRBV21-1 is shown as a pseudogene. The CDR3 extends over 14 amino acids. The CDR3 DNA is TGTGCCAGCGTGAGCAGGGAAAGCACAGATACGCAGTATTTT. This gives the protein CASVSRESTDTQYF.

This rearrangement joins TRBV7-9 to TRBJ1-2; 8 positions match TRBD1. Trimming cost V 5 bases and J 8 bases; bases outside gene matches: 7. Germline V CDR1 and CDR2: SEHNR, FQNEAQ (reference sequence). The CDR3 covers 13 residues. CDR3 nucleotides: TGTGCCAGCAGCCAAGGACAGGGCGACGGCTACACCTTC. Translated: CASSQGQGDGYTF.

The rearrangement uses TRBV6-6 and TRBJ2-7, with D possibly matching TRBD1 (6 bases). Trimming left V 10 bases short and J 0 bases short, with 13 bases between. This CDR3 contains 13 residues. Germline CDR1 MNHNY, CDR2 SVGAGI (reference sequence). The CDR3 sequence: CATLQGSSYEQYF. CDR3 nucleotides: TGTGCCACCTTGCAGGGGAGCTCCTACGAGCAGTACTTC.

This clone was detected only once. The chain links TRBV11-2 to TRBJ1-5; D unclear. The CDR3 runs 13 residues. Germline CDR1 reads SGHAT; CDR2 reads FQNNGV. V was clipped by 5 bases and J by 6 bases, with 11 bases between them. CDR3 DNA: TGTGCCAGCAGCGCGGGGAGGGTTCAGCCCCAGCATTTT. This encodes CASSAGRVQPQHF. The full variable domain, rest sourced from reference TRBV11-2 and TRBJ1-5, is EAGVAQSPRYKIIEKRQSVAFWCNPISGHATLYWYQQILGQGPKLLIQFQNNGVVDDSQLPKDRFSAERLKGVDSTLKIQPAKLEDSAVYLCASSAGRVQPQHFGDGTRLSIL.

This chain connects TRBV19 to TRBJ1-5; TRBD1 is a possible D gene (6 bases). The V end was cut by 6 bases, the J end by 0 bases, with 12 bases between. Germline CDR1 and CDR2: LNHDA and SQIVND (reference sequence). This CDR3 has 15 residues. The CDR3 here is CASRRTDYSNQPQHF. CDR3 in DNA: TGTGCCAGTAGGCGGACAGATTATAGCAATCAGCCCCAGCATTTT.

CDR3 nucleotide sequence: TGCGCCAGCGCCTCCTTAGAGGGGGTCGCTTACGAGCAGTACTTC. Translation: CASASLEGVAYEQYF. This chain uses TRBV5-1 with TRBJ2-7; tentatively, D is TRBD1 (6 bases). The CDR3 contains 15 residues. Germline V lookup: CDR1 SGHRS, CDR2 YFSETQ. The V end lost 7 bases, the J end lost 4 bases, and 21 bases lay between the germline ends.

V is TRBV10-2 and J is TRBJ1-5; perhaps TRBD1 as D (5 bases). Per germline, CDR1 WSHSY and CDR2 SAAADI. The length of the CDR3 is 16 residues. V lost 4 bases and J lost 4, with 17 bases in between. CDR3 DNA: TGCGCCAGCAGTGTTTTTCGGCAGGGTGTGAATCAGCCCCAGCATTTT. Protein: CASSVFRQGVNQPQHF.

CDR3 region: CASSPRAGEGNGEAFF. The CDR3 region has the DNA TGCGCCAGCAGCCCTCGGGCAGGGGAGGGGAACGGTGAAGCTTTCTTT. The chain couples TRBV23-1 to TRBJ1-1, with D perhaps TRBD1 (6 bases). TRBV23-1 is an ORF, and what it does is uncertain. CDR3 length equals 16 residues. The V and J ends lost 6 bases and 7 bases respectively, with 24 bases between them.

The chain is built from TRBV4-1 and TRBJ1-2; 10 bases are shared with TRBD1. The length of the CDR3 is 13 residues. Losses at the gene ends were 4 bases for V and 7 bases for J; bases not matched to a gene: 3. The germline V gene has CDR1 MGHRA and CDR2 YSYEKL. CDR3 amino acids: CASSPRTGGGYTF. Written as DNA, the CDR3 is TGCGCCAGCAGCCCACGGACAGGGGGTGGCTACACCTTC.

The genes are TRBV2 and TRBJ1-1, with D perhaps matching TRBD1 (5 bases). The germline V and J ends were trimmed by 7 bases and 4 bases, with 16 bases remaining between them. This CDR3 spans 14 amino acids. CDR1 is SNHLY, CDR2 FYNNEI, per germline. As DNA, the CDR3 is TGTGCCAGCACCGCAGAGGAGGGGAGCACTGAAGCTTTCTTT. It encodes CASTAEEGSTEAFF.

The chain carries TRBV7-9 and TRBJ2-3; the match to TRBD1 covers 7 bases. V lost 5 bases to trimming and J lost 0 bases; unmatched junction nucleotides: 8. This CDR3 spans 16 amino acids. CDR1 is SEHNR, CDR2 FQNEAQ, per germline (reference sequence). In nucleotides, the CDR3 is TGTGCCAGCAGCCCGGGGACAGCCTTTAGCACAGATACGCAGTATTTT. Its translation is CASSPGTAFSTDTQYF.

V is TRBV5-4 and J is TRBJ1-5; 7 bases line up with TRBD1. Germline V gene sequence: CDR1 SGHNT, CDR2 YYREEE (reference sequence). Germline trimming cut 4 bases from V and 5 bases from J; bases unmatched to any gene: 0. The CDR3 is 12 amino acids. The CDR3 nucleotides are TGTGCCAGCAGCACAGGGGATCAGCCCCAGCATTTT. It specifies CASSTGDQPQHF.

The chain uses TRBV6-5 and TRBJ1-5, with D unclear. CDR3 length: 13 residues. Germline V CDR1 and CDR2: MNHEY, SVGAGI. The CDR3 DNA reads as TGTGCAGCGGAGGGTACCAGCAATCAGCCCCAGCATTTT. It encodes CAAEGTSNQPQHF.

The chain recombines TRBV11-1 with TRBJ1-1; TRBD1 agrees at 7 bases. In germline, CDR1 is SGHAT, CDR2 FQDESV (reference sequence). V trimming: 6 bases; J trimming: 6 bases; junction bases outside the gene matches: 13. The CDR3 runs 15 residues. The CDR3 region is CASRWGQSSSPEAFF. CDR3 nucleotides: TGTGCCAGCAGGTGGGGACAGTCGTCAAGCCCTGAAGCTTTCTTT.

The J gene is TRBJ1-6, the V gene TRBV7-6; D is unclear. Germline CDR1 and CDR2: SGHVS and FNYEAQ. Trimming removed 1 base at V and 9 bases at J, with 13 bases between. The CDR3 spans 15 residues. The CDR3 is CASSLGRGNGSPLHF. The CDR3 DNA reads TGTGCCAGCAGCTTAGGTCGAGGGAATGGTTCACCCCTCCACTTT.

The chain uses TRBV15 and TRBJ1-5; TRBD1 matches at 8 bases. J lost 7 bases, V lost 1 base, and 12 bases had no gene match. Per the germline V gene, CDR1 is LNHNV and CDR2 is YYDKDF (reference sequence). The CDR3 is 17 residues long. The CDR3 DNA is TGTGCCACCAGCAGAGGGACAGGGAGGGAACAGGGACAGCCCCAGCATTTT. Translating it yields CATSRGTGREQGQPQHF.

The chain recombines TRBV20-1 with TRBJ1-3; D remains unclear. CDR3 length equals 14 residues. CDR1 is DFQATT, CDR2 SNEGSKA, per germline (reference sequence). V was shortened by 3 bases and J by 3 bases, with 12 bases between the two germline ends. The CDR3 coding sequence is TGCAGTGCTAGTTGGGCCGCTAATGGAAACACCATATATTTT. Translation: CSASWAANGNTIYF.

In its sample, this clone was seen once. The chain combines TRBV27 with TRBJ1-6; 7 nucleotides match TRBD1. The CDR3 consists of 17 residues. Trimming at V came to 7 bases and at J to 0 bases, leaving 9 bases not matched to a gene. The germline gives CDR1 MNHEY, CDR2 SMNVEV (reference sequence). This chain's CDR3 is CASNPRGPSSYNSPLHF. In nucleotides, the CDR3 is TGTGCCAGCAATCCGAGGGGGCCGAGCTCCTATAATTCACCCCTCCACTTT.

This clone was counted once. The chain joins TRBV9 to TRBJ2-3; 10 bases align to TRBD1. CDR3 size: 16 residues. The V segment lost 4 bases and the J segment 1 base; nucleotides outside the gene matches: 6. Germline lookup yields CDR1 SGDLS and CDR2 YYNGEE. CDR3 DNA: TGTGCCAGCAGCCCGCCGGGGACAGGGGGCACAGATACGCAGTATTTT. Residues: CASSPPGTGGTDTQYF. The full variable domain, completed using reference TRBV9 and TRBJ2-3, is DSGVTQTPKHLITATGQRVTLRCSPRSGDLSVYWYQQSLDQGLQFLIQYYNGEERAKGNILERFSAQQFPDLHSELNLSSLELGDSALYFCASSPPGTGGTDTQYFGPGTRLTVL.

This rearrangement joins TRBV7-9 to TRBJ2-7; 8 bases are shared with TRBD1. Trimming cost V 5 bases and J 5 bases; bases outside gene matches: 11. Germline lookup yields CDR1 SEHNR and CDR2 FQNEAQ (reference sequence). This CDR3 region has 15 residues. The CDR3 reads CASSPLDRGVHEQYF. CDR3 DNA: TGTGCCAGCAGCCCGCTCGACAGGGGAGTCCACGAGCAGTACTTC.